This record looks at one T cell receptor beta chain sequence and its context. Its antigen is undetermined. The data stem from a study of T cells after yellow fever vaccination. Points from the study as a whole: By day 5 rather than day 15, the secondary response had peaked, though it was weaker. Repertoires obtained by FACS sorting could include abundant clonotypes that entered as contaminants from the bulk population.

In TCRdb, the 5' RACE reads were re-called with MiXCR into one record per CDR3 protein. The sample gives 500,000 to 700,000 distinct CDR3 sequences, about 19% of which show up once; about 13% is in the top ten. The CDR3 has 15 residues. The germline V gene encodes CDR1 SGHRS and CDR2 YFSETQ. J was trimmed by 2 bases and V by 4 bases; bases with no gene match: 6. The chain is built from TRBV5-1 and TRBJ2-3; 8 bases match TRBD1. The sequence was collected from a man between 25 and 39 years old who received the YFV17D yellow fever vaccine. This material consisted of PBMCs, taken 15 days after the yellow fever booster vaccination. The CDR3 loop reads CASSQDRGTTDTQYF. In nucleotides, the CDR3 is TGCGCCAGCAGCCAAGACAGGGGCACCACAGATACGCAGTATTTT. The entire variable domain, with the rest obtained from reference TRBV5-1 and TRBJ2-3, is as follows: KAGVTQTPRYLIKTRGQQVTLSCSPISGHRSVSWYQQTPGQGLQFLFEYFSETQRNKGNFPGRFSGRQFSNSRSEMNVSTLELGDSALYLCASSQDRGTTDTQYFGPGTRLTVL.